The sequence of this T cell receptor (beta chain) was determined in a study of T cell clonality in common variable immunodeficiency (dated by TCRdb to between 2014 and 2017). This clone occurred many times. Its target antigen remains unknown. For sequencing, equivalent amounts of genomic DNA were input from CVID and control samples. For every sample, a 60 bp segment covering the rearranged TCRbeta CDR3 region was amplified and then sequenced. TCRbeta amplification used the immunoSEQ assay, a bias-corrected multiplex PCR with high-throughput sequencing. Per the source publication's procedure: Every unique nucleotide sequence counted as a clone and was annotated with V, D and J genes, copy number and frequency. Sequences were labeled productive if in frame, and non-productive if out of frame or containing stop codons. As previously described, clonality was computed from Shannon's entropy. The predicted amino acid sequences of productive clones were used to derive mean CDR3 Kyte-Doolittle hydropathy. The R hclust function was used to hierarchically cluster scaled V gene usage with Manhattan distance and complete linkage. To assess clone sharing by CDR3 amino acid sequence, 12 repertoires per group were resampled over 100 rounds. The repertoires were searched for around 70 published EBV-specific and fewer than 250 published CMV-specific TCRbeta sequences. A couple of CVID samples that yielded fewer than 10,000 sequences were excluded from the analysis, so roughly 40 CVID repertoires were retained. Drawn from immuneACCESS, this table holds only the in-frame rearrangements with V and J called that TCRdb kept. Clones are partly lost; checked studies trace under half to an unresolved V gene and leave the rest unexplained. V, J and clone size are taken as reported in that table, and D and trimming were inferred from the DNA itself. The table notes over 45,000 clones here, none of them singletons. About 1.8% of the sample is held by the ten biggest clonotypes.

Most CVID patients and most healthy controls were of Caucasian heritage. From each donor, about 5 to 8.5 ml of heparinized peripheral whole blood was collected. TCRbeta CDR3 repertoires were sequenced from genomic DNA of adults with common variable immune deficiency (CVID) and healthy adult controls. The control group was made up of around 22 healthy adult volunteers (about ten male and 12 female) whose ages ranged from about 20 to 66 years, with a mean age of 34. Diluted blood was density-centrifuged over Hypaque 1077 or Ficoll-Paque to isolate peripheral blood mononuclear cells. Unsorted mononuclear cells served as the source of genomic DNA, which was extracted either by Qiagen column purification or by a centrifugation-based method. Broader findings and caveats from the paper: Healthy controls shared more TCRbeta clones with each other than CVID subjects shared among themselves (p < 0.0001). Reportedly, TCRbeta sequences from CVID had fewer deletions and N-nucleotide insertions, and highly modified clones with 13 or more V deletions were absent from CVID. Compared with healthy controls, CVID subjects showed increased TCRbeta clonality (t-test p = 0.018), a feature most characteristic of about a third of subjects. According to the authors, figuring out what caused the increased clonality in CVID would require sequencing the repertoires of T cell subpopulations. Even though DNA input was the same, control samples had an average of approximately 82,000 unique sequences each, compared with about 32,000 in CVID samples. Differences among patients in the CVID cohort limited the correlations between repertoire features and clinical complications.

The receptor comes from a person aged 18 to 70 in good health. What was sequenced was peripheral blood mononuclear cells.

The encoded CDR3 is CASSPTPGVGYTF. CDR3 DNA, as far as it was read: TGTGCCAGCAGCCCCACACCGGGGGTTGGC. Here the chain combines TRBV7-6 and TRBJ1-2; a tentative D match to TRBD1 spans 5 bases. From the germline J gene comes the end of the CDR3, since the read stops 3 residues before it. The CDR3, cysteine through phenylalanine, is 13 amino acids long. The DNA shown is the part of the CDR3 that was read: 30 bases, in frame from base 1. In the germline V gene, CDR1 corresponds to SGHVS and CDR2 to FNYEAQ. The germline ends are 14 bases apart after V is trimmed by 5 bases and J by 7 bases.